These 26 T cell receptor beta chains were all obtained from the same sample, sequenced in a study of T cells in Graves' hyperthyroidism and ophthalmopathy. Amplified TCR beta CDR3 regions came from RNA transcripts. When the TCR CDR3 underwent first-round RT-PCR, the HTBI primer set was used. TCRdb fed the multiplex PCR reads into MiXCR, producing one record per CDR3 protein. The sample lists 500,000 to 750,000 distinct CDR3 sequences; approximately 14% were seen once. Sample: blood. The receptors were sampled from a woman younger than 45 with Graves' hyperthyroidism.

This sequence joins TRBV3-1 and TRBJ2-7; maybe TRBD2 (6 bases). Germline-derived CDR1 and CDR2 are LGHDT and YNNKEL (reference sequence). With 4 bases removed from V and 5 bases from J, the gap between germline ends came to 18 bases. CDR3 length: 15 residues. This CDR3 reads CASSLAGLRGDEQYF. The DNA for the CDR3 is TGTGCCAGCAGCCTTGCGGGGCTAAGGGGCGACGAGCAGTACTTC.

The CDR3 region is CASSFQAGADTQYF. The DNA of the CDR3 is TGTGCCAGCAGTTTCCAGGCTGGGGCAGATACGCAGTATTTT. The chain carries TRBV6-1 and TRBJ2-3; D remains unclear. The CDR3 loop spans 14 amino acids. The germline V gene has CDR1 MNHNS and CDR2 SASEGT. Deletions cut 5 bases from V and 4 bases from J, with 13 bases between.

On this clonotype: An end of the junction differs from the germline gene, which may be a read error. This chain links TRBV6-5 with TRBJ1-1, with 7 bases aligning to TRBD1. This CDR3 region has 17 residues. Germline assignment: CDR1 MNHEY and CDR2 SVGAGI. The CDR3 is CASSYSTWQGVNSEAFF. The DNA for the CDR3 is TGTGCCAGCAGTTACTCGACTTGGCAGGGGGTGAACAGTGAAGCTTTCTTT.

This clonotype was seen more than once but under ten times. The rearrangement links TRBV10-2 to TRBJ1-5; D not certain. The CDR3 length is 15 residues. V was shortened by 3 bases and J by 6 bases, with 15 bases between the two germline ends. Germline CDR1 WSHSY, CDR2 SAAADI. The CDR3 DNA is TGCGCCAGCAGTGAAAGACCTGGGAGTGGTCAGCCCCAGCATTTT. Its translation is CASSERPGSGQPQHF.

This clonotype was counted between two and nine times. V usage is TRBV18 and J usage is TRBJ2-1, with TRBD2 as a possible D gene (6 bases). The V end lost 3 bases, the J end lost 5 bases, and 11 bases lay between the germline ends. This CDR3 has 14 amino acids. Germline CDR1 reads KGHSH; CDR2 reads LQKENI. CDR3 amino acids: CASSPLGLNNEQFF. CDR3 in DNA: TGTGCCAGCTCACCTTTGGGACTCAACAATGAGCAGTTCTTC.

This clonotype was seen only a few times. The chain links TRBV9 to TRBJ1-3; D is unresolved. Trimming took 3 bases from V and 0 from J, leaving 10 bases between them. Looked up from germline, CDR1 is SGDLS and CDR2 is YYNGEE. The CDR3 has 15 residues. CDR3 sequence reads: CASSADGYSGNTIYF. The CDR3, as DNA: TGTGCCAGCAGCGCTGACGGCTACTCTGGAAACACCATATATTTT. The entire variable domain, with the rest obtained from reference TRBV9 and TRBJ1-3, is as follows: DSGVTQTPKHLITATGQRVTLRCSPRSGDLSVYWYQQSLDQGLQFLIQYYNGEERAKGNILERFSAQQFPDLHSELNLSSLELGDSALYFCASSADGYSGNTIYFGEGSWLTVV.

This clonotype was observed at least ten times. The chain uses TRBV10-3 and TRBJ2-3, with TRBD1 identical over 9 bases. V gave up 5 bases and J gave up 4 bases; unmatched junction bases: 7. Germline V CDR1 and CDR2: ENHRY, SYGVKD. This CDR3 is 15 amino acids long. The CDR3 protein is CAISPGTGLSDTQYF. For the CDR3, the DNA is TGTGCCATCAGTCCCGGGACAGGGCTCTCAGATACGCAGTATTTT.

This clonotype was counted a few times. V is TRBV20-1 and J is TRBJ2-5; 14 bases are a match to TRBD2. CDR3 length: 18 residues. Germline-derived CDR1 and CDR2 are DFQATT and SNEGSKA (reference sequence). The J segment lost 4 bases and the V segment lost 5 bases, leaving 15 bases of the junction unmatched. The CDR3 here is CSASPGLAGVFGGETQYF. CDR3 nucleotide sequence: TGCAGTGCTTCGCCGGGACTAGCGGGAGTGTTTGGGGGAGAGACCCAGTACTTC.

This clonotype was observed many times. This chain links TRBV7-2 with TRBJ2-7, with D perhaps matching TRBD2 (6 bases). Germline V CDR1 and CDR2: SGHTA, FQGNSA. Deletions cut 1 base from V and 4 bases from J, with 11 bases between. CDR3 size: 14 residues. For the CDR3, the DNA is TGTGCCAGCAGCTTAGTAGAGGCGGGATACGAGCAGTACTTC. As protein: CASSLVEAGYEQYF.

This clonotype has at least ten counts. The V gene is TRBV20-1, the J gene TRBJ2-1; D might be TRBD2 (7 bases). The CDR3 runs to 14 residues. Germline V gene data show CDR1 as DFQATT and CDR2 as SNEGSKA (reference sequence). Trimming stripped 8 bases from V and 4 bases from J, with 18 bases between. CDR3 amino acids: CSWGGATGYNEQFF. CDR3 nucleotide sequence: TGCAGTTGGGGGGGAGCGACAGGATACAATGAGCAGTTCTTC.

The sample holds a few counts of this clonotype. CDR3 in DNA: TGTGCCAGTTCCGGTGGCGCAGATACGCAGTATTTT. This codes for CASSGGADTQYF. This chain connects TRBV19 to TRBJ2-3; D remains ambiguous. This CDR3 spans 12 amino acids. Germline CDR1 LNHDA, CDR2 SQIVND (reference sequence). Deletions cut 8 bases from V and 4 bases from J, with 10 bases between. The full variable domain, with the rest looked up from reference TRBV19 and TRBJ2-3, is DGGITQSPKYLFRKEGQNVTLSCEQNLNHDAMYWYRQDPGQGLRLIYYSQIVNDFQKGDIAEGYSVSREKKESFPLTVTSAQKNPTAFYLCASSGGADTQYFGPGTRLTVL.

J is TRBJ1-3 and V is TRBV7-3; perhaps TRBD1 as D (5 bases). This CDR3 has 13 amino acids. CDR1 is SGHTA, CDR2 FQGTGA, per germline. V was shortened by 3 bases and J by 3 bases, with 6 bases between the two germline ends. The CDR3 spells CASSLGVGNTIYF. CDR3 DNA sequence: TGTGCCAGCAGCTTGGGGGTTGGAAACACCATATATTTT.

This clonotype showed up just a few times. V usage is TRBV6-1 and J usage is TRBJ2-1; tentative D call: TRBD2 (5 bases). The CDR3 runs 15 residues. Germline loops: CDR1 MNHNS, CDR2 SASEGT. V lost 7 bases and J 3 bases, leaving 16 bases between the germline ends. CDR3 sequence reads: CASTGRGSFYNEQFF. CDR3 DNA sequence: TGTGCCAGCACCGGTCGGGGTTCATTCTACAATGAGCAGTTCTTC.

This sequence joins TRBV20-1 and TRBJ1-1, with D perhaps TRBD1 (6 bases). Per germline, CDR1 DFQATT and CDR2 SNEGSKA (reference sequence). This CDR3 spans 12 amino acids. Trimming took off 8 bases at V and 4 bases at J, with 14 bases between the two ends. As DNA, the CDR3 is TGCAGTCCTTTGAACAGGGTCACTGAAGCTTTCTTT. It codes for CSPLNRVTEAFF.

This clonotype came up many times. The genes are TRBV6-2 or TRBV6-3 and TRBJ2-1, with 9 bases aligning to TRBD2. V lost 2 bases and J lost 10; bases outside the gene matches: 6. This CDR3 has 14 amino acids. Germline V CDR1 and CDR2: MNHEY, SVGEGT. The CDR3 spells CASSYGGTSWEQFF. For the CDR3, the DNA is TGTGCCAGCAGTTACGGCGGGACTAGCTGGGAGCAGTTCTTC.

Only a few counts were recorded for this clonotype. This sequence joins TRBV29-1 and TRBJ1-2; 7 bases match TRBD1. CDR3 size: 13 residues. Per the germline V gene, CDR1 is SQVTM and CDR2 is ANQGSEA. Trimming took 1 base from V and 4 from J; bases not matched to a gene: 3. This chain's CDR3 is CSVEAGGSYGYTF. The CDR3 nucleotides are TGCAGCGTTGAAGCAGGGGGTTCCTATGGCTACACCTTC.

In this sample, this clonotype turned up many times. The chain is built from TRBV20-1 and TRBJ2-3; 10 bases are a match to TRBD2. Trimming removed 6 bases from V and 3 bases from J; junction bases left unmatched: 12. The CDR3 extends over 16 amino acids. Germline assignment: CDR1 DFQATT and CDR2 SNEGSKA (reference sequence). CDR3 sequence reads: CSAEPPPSGSTDTQYF. The CDR3 bases are TGCAGTGCCGAGCCACCGCCTAGCGGGAGTACAGATACGCAGTATTTT.

The gene calls are TRBV20-1 and TRBJ2-5, with D tentatively TRBD1 (6 bases). CDR1 DFQATT and CDR2 SNEGSKA come from the germline V gene (reference sequence). Trimming took 0 bases from V and 3 from J, leaving 8 bases between them. The CDR3 runs 13 residues. CDR3 loop: CSAREWTEETQYF. For the CDR3, the DNA is TGCAGTGCTAGAGAGTGGACAGAAGAGACCCAGTACTTC.

This clonotype was counted ten times or more. The chain combines TRBV11-2 with TRBJ2-3; TRBD1 is a possible D gene (5 bases). Per the germline V gene, CDR1 is SGHAT and CDR2 is FQNNGV. The CDR3 spans 13 residues. The V and J ends lost 3 bases and 5 bases respectively, with 9 bases between them. CDR3 amino acids: CASSFWGQDTQYF. The DNA for the CDR3 is TGTGCCAGCAGCTTTTGGGGCCAAGATACGCAGTATTTT.

This clonotype came up a few times. V gene TRBV6-1 combines with J gene TRBJ2-1; 7 nucleotides match TRBD2. J gave up 2 bases and V 6 bases, and 13 bases lay outside the gene matches. The CDR3 is 17 amino acids. CDR1 MNHNS and CDR2 SASEGT come from the germline V gene. This chain's CDR3 is CASSSPRWTRTYNEQFF. The CDR3 DNA sequence: TGTGCCAGCAGCTCACCAAGATGGACTAGGACCTACAATGAGCAGTTCTTC.

Regarding this clonotype: This may be a read error, as it is one base from a much larger clone. This chain connects TRBV12-3 or TRBV12-4 to TRBJ1-1, with D unresolved. The CDR3 runs to 15 residues. The CDR3 sequence is CAGSLRETLNTEAFF. The CDR3 DNA follows: TGTGCCGGCAGTTTAAGGGAGACTTTGAACACTGAAGCTTTCTTT.

This clonotype has a count of ten or more. The CDR3 is CASSQNKAGWRYNEQFF. For the CDR3, the DNA is TGTGCCAGCAGCCAGAACAAAGCGGGATGGCGATACAATGAGCAGTTCTTC. The chain joins TRBV3-1 to TRBJ2-1, with 7 bases lining up with TRBD2. Per germline, CDR1 LGHDT and CDR2 YNNKEL (reference sequence). Germline trimming cut 3 bases from V and 4 bases from J; bases unmatched to any gene: 12. The length of the CDR3 is 17 residues.

This clonotype appeared a few times. Just one base apart from a much larger clone, this may be a read error. The V gene is TRBV7-9, the J gene TRBJ2-1; 7 bases map to TRBD2. Germline-derived CDR1 and CDR2 are SEHNR and FQNEAQ (reference sequence). This CDR3 region has 11 residues. V shed 8 bases, J shed 6 bases, and the junction held 1 base outside the gene matches. The chain's CDR3 is CASGRANEQFF. The CDR3 DNA sequence: TGTGCCAGCGGGAGGGCCAATGAGCAGTTCTTC. Using reference TRBV7-9 and TRBJ2-1 for the parts outside the CDR3, the full variable domain is DTGVSQNPRHKITKRGQNVTFRCDPISEHNRLYWYRQTLGQGPEFLTYFQNEAQLEKSRLLSDRFSAERPKGSFSTLEIQRTEQGDSAMYLCASGRANEQFFGPGTRLTVL.

This clonotype was found many times. The chain uses TRBV24-1 and TRBJ2-1, with 9 nucleotides matching TRBD1. V shed 3 bases, J shed 3 bases, and the junction held 5 bases outside the gene matches. This CDR3 has 16 residues. Germline V lookup: CDR1 KGHDR, CDR2 SFDVKD. CDR3 in DNA: TGTGCCACCAGTGATCGCGACAGGGGGTTCTACAATGAGCAGTTCTTC. Its translation is CATSDRDRGFYNEQFF.

The chain joins TRBV19 to TRBJ1-3; D is uncertain. The germline gives CDR1 LNHDA, CDR2 SQIVND (reference sequence). The CDR3 is made up of 15 amino acids. Trimming left V 3 bases short and J 0 bases short, with 9 bases between. This chain's CDR3 is CASSIDRSSGNTIYF. CDR3 nucleotides: TGTGCCAGTAGTATCGACCGAAGCTCTGGAAACACCATATATTTT.

There are many counts of this clonotype. J is TRBJ2-7 and V is TRBV28, with D possibly being TRBD2 (6 bases). CDR3 size: 16 residues. Germline CDR1 MDHEN, CDR2 SYDVKM. With 5 bases removed from V and 3 bases from J, the gap between germline ends came to 20 bases. CDR3 loop: CASSPSGSRGSYEQYF. In DNA form, the CDR3 reads TGTGCCAGCAGTCCGTCCGGGAGTCGGGGAAGCTACGAGCAGTACTTC.